These T cell receptor beta chains were read from a single sample in a study of blood T cell repertoires in COVID-19. Libraries were prepared by immunoSEQ multiplex PCR; TCRdb keeps only in-frame clonotypes and omits some of them. The sample records over 200,000 clones, about nine tenths being singletons. Sequencing was carried out using PBMCs or T cells enriched from blood (not recorded which). These receptors were collected from a woman in her forties or fifties in a cohort exposed to, infected with or recovered from COVID-19 (not recorded which). Both conserved end residues are part of each CDR3. A D gene is named only where the DNA matches it firmly. Clone sizes are given selectively: once, few, many, or a class where the clone is expanded.

TRBV6-5	TRBJ1-1	NA	once	CASSYAQDLNTEAFF	TGTGCCAGCAGTTACGCACAGGATTTGAACACTGAAGCTTTCTTT
TRBV9	TRBJ1-2	TRBD1	NA	CASSGRGTGGPNYGYTF	TGTGCCAGCAGCGGAAGGGGGACAGGGGGACCAAACTATGGCTACACCTTC
TRBV10-3	TRBJ2-5	NA	once	CASNRQLQETQYF	TGTGCCTCCAACCGACAGCTCCAAGAGACCCAGTACTTC
TRBV27	TRBJ2-7	TRBD1	NA	CASSPTTGGTSTYEQYF	TGTGCCAGCAGTCCCACGACAGGGGGCACGAGTACCTACGAGCAGTACTTC
TRBV5-1	TRBJ1-4	TRBD1	NA	CASSLQGAATNEKLFF	TGCGCCAGCAGCTTGCAGGGGGCGGCAACTAATGAAAAACTGTTTTTT
TRBV7-9	TRBJ1-1	TRBD1	NA	CASSTRQGNTEAFF	TGTGCCAGCAGCACCCGACAGGGAAACACTGAAGCTTTCTTT
TRBV24-1	TRBJ2-3	TRBD1	NA	CATSPGQGRTDTQYF	TGTGCCACCAGCCCGGGACAGGGGAGGACAGATACGCAGTATTTT
TRBV7-2	TRBJ1-4	TRBD1	NA	CASSPDRELFF	TGTGCCAGCAGCCCGGACAGGGAACTGTTTTTT
TRBV30	TRBJ1-1	NA	NA	CACSDSLNTEAFF	TGTGCCTGCTCGGACAGCTTGAACACTGAAGCTTTCTTT
TRBV7-2	TRBJ1-2	NA	NA	CASSFRVGRDGYTF	TGTGCCAGCAGCTTCAGGGTAGGGAGGGATGGCTACACCTTC
TRBV7-9	TRBJ2-3	NA	NA	CASSQPQGGDTQYF	TGTGCCAGCAGCCAACCACAGGGAGGGGATACGCAGTATTTT
TRBV4-2	TRBJ1-1	NA	NA	CASSQGRGRGRNTEAFF	TGTGCCAGCAGCCAAGGCAGGGGAAGAGGACGAAACACTGAAGCTTTCTTT
TRBV18	TRBJ1-5	TRBD1	NA	CASSPPTGSGQPQHF	TGTGCCAGCTCACCACCGACAGGGTCTGGGCAGCCCCAGCATTTT
TRBV10-3	TRBJ1-2	TRBD1	NA	CAISSTRQGYGYTF	TGTGCCATCAGTTCTACAAGACAGGGCTATGGCTACACCTTC
TRBV5-1	TRBJ1-4	TRBD1	NA	CASSYGTAGREKLFF	TGCGCCAGCAGCTACGGGACAGCTGGGCGTGAAAAACTGTTTTTT
TRBV11-2	TRBJ1-3	NA	NA	CASSFFATGSSGNTIYF	TGTGCCAGCAGCTTTTTTGCTACAGGGAGCTCTGGAAACACCATATATTTT
TRBV15	TRBJ1-2	NA	few	CATSRDINYGYTF	TGTGCCACCAGCAGGGACATTAACTATGGCTACACCTTC
TRBV18	TRBJ1-4	NA	NA	CASSQGRGGIRATNEKLFF	TGTGCCAGCTCACAGGGCCGTGGGGGGATCCGAGCAACTAATGAAAAACTGTTTTTT
TRBV29-1	TRBJ2-1	NA	NA	CSVQTSKQFF	TGCAGCGTTCAGACTAGTAAGCAGTTCTTC
TRBV15	TRBJ2-5	NA	NA	CATSRDRGDQETQYF	TGTGCCACCAGCAGAGATAGAGGTGACCAAGAGACCCAGTACTTC
TRBV6-2/TRBV6-3	TRBJ1-6	NA	NA	CASSPAGQFRNSPLHF	TGTGCCAGCAGTCCCGCAGGACAGTTTCGGAATTCACCCCTCCACTTT
TRBV5-6	TRBJ2-3	TRBD1	NA	CASSSRLTGGGSDTQYF	TGTGCCAGCAGCTCAAGATTAACAGGGGGCGGGTCAGATACGCAGTATTTT
TRBV28	TRBJ1-5	TRBD1	NA	CASRDRGGNQPQHF	TGTGCCAGCAGAGACAGGGGAGGCAATCAGCCCCAGCATTTT
TRBV11-2	TRBJ2-3	NA	NA	CASSRYRGTDTQYF	TGTGCCAGCAGCCGATACCGGGGCACAGATACGCAGTATTTT
TRBV2	TRBJ2-5	NA	NA	CASSPRVRGGLETQYF	TGTGCCAGCAGTCCCCGGGTGAGGGGGGGCTTAGAGACCCAGTACTTC
TRBV9	TRBJ1-2	NA	once	CASSGAGGYGYTF	TGTGCCAGCAGCGGCGCGGGGGGTTATGGCTACACCTTC
TRBV19	TRBJ1-3	NA	NA	CASSKDTRSGNTIYF	TGTGCCAGTAGTAAAGACACTCGCTCTGGAAACACCATATATTTT
TRBV4-3	TRBJ1-1	TRBD1	NA	CASSQDTGAEAFF	TGCGCCAGCAGCCAAGATACAGGGGCTGAAGCTTTCTTT
TRBV5-1	TRBJ1-2	NA	NA	CASSLAGTAGYTF	TGCGCCAGCAGCTTGGCAGGGACTGCCGGCTACACCTTC
TRBV27	TRBJ2-2	TRBD1	once	CASSFGTDSTGELFF	TGTGCCAGCAGTTTTGGGACAGATAGCACCGGGGAGCTGTTTTTT
TRBV4-1	TRBJ2-7	NA	once	CASSQLYLGRTNSYEQYF	TGCGCCAGCAGCCAGCTCTACCTTGGGAGGACCAACTCCTACGAGCAGTACTTC
TRBV19	TRBJ1-3	TRBD1	few	CASRSGTGLAGNTIYF	TGTGCCAGTAGATCCGGGACAGGGCTAGCTGGAAACACCATATATTTT
TRBV4-3	TRBJ1-6	TRBD1	NA	CASSQEVGGGSPLHF	TGCGCCAGCAGCCAAGAAGTAGGGGGCGGTTCACCCCTCCACTTT
TRBV7-2	TRBJ2-3	NA	NA	CASRYRSLGAADTQYF	TGTGCCAGCAGGTATCGCTCCCTGGGGGCTGCAGATACGCAGTATTTT
TRBV7-3	TRBJ1-1	NA	NA	CASSLKGRAESRTFF	TGTGCCAGCAGCTTAAAAGGCAGGGCGGAATCCCGAACTTTCTTT
TRBV6-5	TRBJ1-2	NA	NA	CASSYSNNGRGGYTF	TGTGCCAGCAGTTACTCGAATAACGGGCGGGGAGGCTACACCTTC
TRBV2	TRBJ1-1	TRBD1	NA	CASRTGVNTEAFF	TGTGCCAGCAGGACAGGGGTCAACACTGAAGCTTTCTTT
TRBV9	TRBJ2-7	TRBD1	NA	CASSVGGGTRLYEQYF	TGTGCCAGCAGCGTAGGAGGGGGCACCCGCCTCTACGAGCAGTACTTC
TRBV4-3	TRBJ2-7	TRBD2	NA	CASSQDLRAGEGEGYEQYF	TGCGCCAGCAGCCAAGACCTAAGGGCCGGGGAGGGCGAAGGCTACGAGCAGTACTTC
TRBV4-2	TRBJ2-2	TRBD2	NA	CASSRLTSSGGRGGELFF	TGTGCCAGCAGCCGCCTTACGTCCAGCGGGGGGCGGGGCGGGGAGCTGTTTTTT
TRBV5-6	TRBJ1-2	TRBD1	NA	CASSRLGQGYGYTF	TGTGCCAGCAGCCGACTCGGACAGGGCTATGGCTACACCTTC
TRBV14	TRBJ1-1	TRBD1	NA	CASSPYRGRTEAFF	TGTGCCAGCAGCCCGTACAGGGGGAGAACTGAAGCTTTCTTT
TRBV7-2	TRBJ1-2	TRBD1	NA	CASSFPGQLYGYTF	TGTGCCAGCAGCTTCCCGGGACAGCTATATGGCTACACCTTC
TRBV5-1	TRBJ1-2	NA	NA	CASSFGADRNYYGYTF	TGCGCCAGCAGCTTTGGGGCAGACCGCAATTACTATGGCTACACCTTC
TRBV4-3	TRBJ2-3	NA	NA	CASSQRANTDTQYF	TGCGCCAGCAGCCAGAGGGCTAACACAGATACGCAGTATTTT
TRBV20-1	TRBJ1-2	NA	NA	CSVSPLNYGYTF	TGCAGTGTTAGTCCCCTAAACTATGGCTACACCTTC
TRBV6-5	TRBJ2-7	NA	NA	CASSPPGPAYEQYF	TGTGCCAGCAGTCCTCCAGGGCCGGCCTACGAGCAGTACTTC
TRBV7-9	TRBJ2-7	TRBD1	NA	CASSFGQGIYEQYF	TGTGCCAGCAGCTTTGGACAGGGGATCTACGAGCAGTACTTC
TRBV15	TRBJ1-4	TRBD1	NA	CATSREARGAEKLFF	TGTGCCACCAGCAGAGAGGCCAGGGGGGCTGAAAAACTGTTTTTT
TRBV5-4	TRBJ2-3	NA	NA	CASSLKGTPTDTQYF	TGTGCCAGCAGCTTGAAGGGGACACCCACAGATACGCAGTATTTT
TRBV5-4	TRBJ1-1	NA	NA	CASSLASQLNTEAFF	TGTGCCAGCAGCTTGGCTTCCCAGTTGAACACTGAAGCTTTCTTT
TRBV10-1	TRBJ1-6	TRBD1	once	CASRDSENSPLHF	TGCGCCAGCCGGGACAGTGAGAATTCACCCCTCCACTTT
TRBV3-1/TRBV3-2	TRBJ1-5	NA	NA	CASSQGTGRFGSNQPQHF	TGTGCCAGCAGCCAAGGAACAGGTCGGTTTGGTAGCAATCAGCCCCAGCATTTT
TRBV29-1	TRBJ2-5	NA	NA	CSVDEGGSRETQYF	TGCAGCGTTGACGAGGGGGGGTCCCGGGAGACCCAGTACTTC
TRBV4-3	TRBJ1-3	TRBD1	NA	CASSQETGGISGNTIYF	TGCGCCAGCAGCCAAGAAACAGGGGGCATCTCTGGAAACACCATATATTTT
TRBV7-9	TRBJ2-3	NA	NA	CASSPSGFADTQYF	TGTGCCAGCAGCCCCTCGGGTTTTGCAGATACGCAGTATTTT
TRBV7-9	TRBJ2-1	TRBD1	NA	CASSLQGAHNEQFF	TGTGCCAGCAGCTTACAGGGGGCTCACAATGAGCAGTTCTTC
TRBV7-3	TRBJ2-1	TRBD2	NA	CASSLALASYNEQFF	TGTGCCAGCAGCTTAGCACTAGCGTCCTACAATGAGCAGTTCTTC
TRBV7-2	TRBJ2-5	TRBD2	NA	CASSPPGLAEETQYF	TGTGCCAGCAGCCCACCGGGACTAGCGGAAGAGACCCAGTACTTC